The entry below gives a single T cell receptor (beta chain) sequence along with its context. The target antigen is unknown. PCR involved 60 Vbeta and 13 Jbeta primers. Data came from immunoSEQ multiplex PCR; TCRdb stores just in-frame clones and leaves some out. The table lists 90,000 to 110,000 clones, 78% of them singletons, with around 1.2% in the top ten. The record originates from a study of cytomegalovirus exposure and HLA in healthy donors. Whole-study results and caveats: In an earlier analysis, most TCR beta V segments were productive about 87% or about 30% of the time. Solely CMV serostatus was available to characterize immune exposure.

Germline V gene lookup returns CDR1 LNHNV and CDR2 YYDKDF (reference sequence). The trim removed 10 bases at V and 3 bases at J, leaving 5 bases unmatched. CDR3 length: 12 amino acids. The source is a man aged 25-45 years in good health and CMV-seronegative. The sequencing sample was made of PBMCs. The chain couples TRBV15 to TRBJ1-2; 7 nucleotides line up with TRBD1. CDR3 in DNA: TGTGCCAGCTCACAGGGGTACTATGGCTACACCTTC. Its translation is CASSQGYYGYTF.